A single sample gave rise to the 9 T cell receptor beta chains below, sequenced in a study of T cell repertoires in cytomegalovirus infection. From the reads, TCRdb called clonotypes with MiXCR, one entry per CDR3 protein. The sample has fewer than 550,000 distinct CDR3 sequences, around 32% seen once; the top ten hold roughly 13%. Sequenced: PBMCs. These TCRs come from a human donor in good health (CMV status not recorded). Some clones in this sample may be carry-over from other donors' samples.

This clonotype was recorded a few times. The chain links TRBV20-1 to TRBJ1-2; D unclear. Deletions cut 2 bases from V and 4 bases from J, with 14 bases between. The CDR3 loop spans 14 amino acids. Germline V lookup: CDR1 DFQATT, CDR2 SNEGSKA (reference sequence). CDR3 in DNA: TGCAGTGCTAGACCGGATCTACTACCCTATGGCTACACCTTC. This translates into CSARPDLLPYGYTF.

For the CDR3, the DNA is TGTGCCAGCAGCTCCCCGGGACAGTTCCCCTACGAGCAGTACTTC. Encoded protein: CASSSPGQFPYEQYF. The genes are TRBV7-6 and TRBJ2-7; 7 bases are a match to TRBD1. In germline, CDR1 is SGHVS, CDR2 FNYEAQ. The CDR3 sequence is 15 residues long. J lost 2 bases, V lost 4 bases, and 8 bases had no gene match.

This clonotype was seen more than once but under ten times. CDR3 nucleotides: TGTGCCACCGCCTCACGCCGGGGTAATGGCAATCAGCCCCAGCATTTT. Translated, it gives CATASRRGNGNQPQHF. The gene calls are TRBV24-1 and TRBJ1-5; D ambiguous. This CDR3 is 16 amino acids long. Trimming cost V 9 bases and J 2 bases, with 19 bases left between them. The germline V gene encodes CDR1 KGHDR and CDR2 SFDVKD.

There are many counts of this clonotype. V and J are TRBV7-8 and TRBJ2-7, with D unresolved. CDR1 SGHVS and CDR2 FQNEAQ come from the germline V gene. The V end lost 5 bases, the J end lost 1 base, and 21 bases lay between the germline ends. The CDR3 totals 17 residues. CDR3 in DNA: TGTGCCAGCAGCCCCGGTAGGGCGTTAGTAAGGTCCTACGAGCAGTACTTC. Amino acid sequence: CASSPGRALVRSYEQYF.

The CDR3 nucleotides are TGTGCCATCAGGGGACAGGATGCTTCACCCCTCCACTTT. Encoded protein: CAIRGQDASPLHF. The V gene is TRBV10-3, the J gene TRBJ1-6; TRBD1 matches 8 bases. Germline CDR1 and CDR2: ENHRY and SYGVKD. The J segment lost 9 bases and the V segment lost 6 bases, leaving 4 bases of the junction unmatched. This CDR3 has 13 residues.

For this clonotype: In this CDR3 the conserved last residue, phenylalanine or tryptophan, is missing, so a read error is likely. The chain joins TRBV29-1 to TRBJ2-3, with D maybe TRBD2 (6 bases). Germline values: CDR1 SQVTM, CDR2 ANQGSEA. V dropped 8 bases and J dropped 0 bases, with 15 bases sitting between them. The CDR3 contains 14 residues. The CDR3 spells CSCLGGVSTDTQYC. DNA for the CDR3: TGCAGCTGTCTAGGAGGGGTTAGCACAGATACGCAGTATTGT.

Comments on this clonotype: A much larger clonotype is one base distant, so this may be a read error. The CDR3 carries no conserved terminal phenylalanine or tryptophan, so it likely arises from a read error. The J gene is TRBJ2-3, the V gene TRBV12-3 or TRBV12-4; TRBD1 aligns across 7 bases. This CDR3 spans 11 amino acids. V gave up 5 bases and J gave up 9 bases; unmatched junction bases: 2. CDR3 nucleotide sequence: TGTGCCAGCAGTCCGGACAGGACGCAGTATTAT. Residues: CASSPDRTQYY.

Details on this clonotype: A much bigger clone sits one base away, suggesting this may be a read error. Because it lacks the conserved phenylalanine or tryptophan at the end, this CDR3 is likely a read error. This rearrangement joins TRBV6-2 or TRBV6-3 to TRBJ2-3; TRBD1 might be the D (5 bases). This CDR3 region has 15 residues. Germline loops: CDR1 MNHEY, CDR2 SVGEGT. The germline V and J ends were trimmed by 2 bases and 2 bases, with 11 bases remaining between them. CDR3 sequence (DNA): TGTGCCAGCAGTTACACAGGTCTTAACACAGATACGCAGTATTTG. It translates to CASSYTGLNTDTQYL.

This clonotype was seen a handful of times. This chain joins TRBV2 and TRBJ1-5; 12 nucleotides agree with TRBD1. This CDR3 has 15 amino acids. The J segment lost 6 bases and the V segment lost 1 base, leaving 1 base of the junction unmatched. Germline CDR1 SNHLY, CDR2 FYNNEI. This CDR3 is CASSEEGQGAQPQHF. The CDR3 DNA reads as TGTGCCAGCAGTGAAGAGGGACAGGGGGCTCAGCCCCAGCATTTT.